The 28 T cell receptor beta chains reported below all come from one sample, sequenced in a study of shared clonotypes between healthy human individuals. Produced via immunoSEQ multiplex PCR; TCRdb's table is partial and in-frame only. The table lists under 650,000 clones, around 96% of them singletons. The source material was naive CD4+ T cells sorted from blood. Subset meaning: CD45RA+ positively selected. Receptors were obtained from a woman aged 25 to 39 in good health.

About this clone: In the same sample, other DNA sequences code for this CDR3. The chain joins TRBV7-3 to TRBJ2-2, with 9 bases identical to TRBD1. V trimming: 6 bases; J trimming: 5 bases; junction bases outside the gene matches: 4. In germline, CDR1 is SGHTA, CDR2 FQGTGA. The CDR3 runs to 14 residues. CDR3 sequence (DNA): TGTGCCAGCAGTCCACAGGGGGCAACCGGGGAGCTGTTTTTT. The encoded protein is CASSPQGATGELFF. The full variable domain, rest sourced from reference TRBV7-3 and TRBJ2-2, is GAGVSQTPSNKVTEKGKYVELRCDPISGHTALYWYRQSLGQGPEFLIYFQGTGAADDSGLPNDRFFAVRPEGSVSTLKIQRTERGDSAVYLCASSPQGATGELFFGEGSRLTVL.

V and J are TRBV11-2 and TRBJ2-7; TRBD1 agrees at 8 bases. The germline V gene encodes CDR1 SGHAT and CDR2 FQNNGV. The J segment lost 3 bases and the V segment lost 2 bases, leaving 12 bases of the junction unmatched. CDR3 size: 17 residues. The DNA for the CDR3 is TGTGCCAGCAGCTTACCGCCTGGACAGGGTAAGAACTACGAGCAGTACTTC. As protein: CASSLPPGQGKNYEQYF.

Points on this clone: This sample also contains other DNA sequences that code for the same CDR3. The V gene is TRBV18, the J gene TRBJ2-7, with 9 bases fitting TRBD1. The CDR3 has 14 residues. V shed 3 bases and J 3 bases; nucleotides not matched to a gene: 3. In germline, CDR1 is KGHSH, CDR2 LQKENI. The CDR3 sequence: CASSPTGGSYEQYF. CDR3 nucleotide sequence: TGTGCCAGCTCACCTACAGGGGGCAGCTACGAGCAGTACTTC.

The gene calls are TRBV29-1 and TRBJ2-2, with 8 bases that match TRBD1. The ends lost 4 bases at V and 0 bases at J; junction bases unmatched: 1. CDR1 and CDR2 from the germline V gene are SQVTM and ANQGSEA. CDR3 length: 14 amino acids. CDR3 DNA: TGCAGCGTTGGACAGGGGACGAACACCGGGGAGCTGTTTTTT. Translation: CSVGQGTNTGELFF.

The rearrangement joins TRBV10-3 to TRBJ2-1; TRBD2 is a possible D gene (5 bases). The V end was cut by 3 bases, the J end by 5 bases, with 11 bases between. This CDR3 spans 14 amino acids. The germline V gene encodes CDR1 ENHRY and CDR2 SYGVKD. The CDR3 sequence: CAISDDYANNEQFF. Here the CDR3 DNA reads TGTGCCATCAGTGATGACTATGCTAACAATGAGCAGTTCTTC.

The CDR3 is CASSKGPQNIQYF. CDR3 nucleotides: TGTGCCAGTAGTAAGGGGCCCCAAAACATTCAGTACTTC. The V call is TRBV19, the J call TRBJ2-4; TRBD1 might be the D (5 bases). Trimming removed 4 bases at V and 5 bases at J, with 9 bases between. This CDR3 spans 13 amino acids. Germline CDR1 and CDR2: LNHDA and SQIVND (reference sequence).

The genes are TRBV5-4 and TRBJ1-4; 9 bases line up with TRBD1. Germline CDR1 reads SGHNT; CDR2 reads YYREEE (reference sequence). Unmatched junction bases numbered 5, after V lost 1 base and J lost 4 bases. This CDR3 has 16 amino acids. The CDR3 spells CASSLKQGQGNEKLFF. The CDR3 DNA follows: TGTGCCAGCAGCTTGAAGCAGGGACAGGGTAATGAAAAACTGTTTTTT. Full variable domain (remainder filled in from reference TRBV5-4 and TRBJ1-4): ETGVTQSPTHLIKTRGQQVTLRCSSQSGHNTVSWYQQALGQGPQFIFQYYREEENGRGNFPPRFSGLQFPNYSSELNVNALELDDSALYLCASSLKQGQGNEKLFFGSGTQLSVL.

The gene calls are TRBV5-1 and TRBJ1-3; weak D call: TRBD1 (6 bases). Germline values: CDR1 SGHRS, CDR2 YFSETQ. The CDR3 consists of 16 residues. The germline V and J ends were trimmed by 0 bases and 3 bases, with 13 bases remaining between them. In DNA form, the CDR3 reads TGCGCCAGCAGCTTGGCGCAACGGGGGCATGGAAACACCATATATTTT. Its protein is CASSLAQRGHGNTIYF.

The chain employs TRBV28 and TRBJ2-2; weak D call: TRBD1 (5 bases). Trimming took 3 bases from V and 7 from J, leaving 12 bases between them. Germline V CDR1 and CDR2: MDHEN, SYDVKM. This CDR3 is built from 14 residues. The CDR3 DNA follows: TGTGCCAGCAGTTTCCGACAGAAGTACGGGGAGCTGTTTTTT. This codes for CASSFRQKYGELFF.

The rearrangement links TRBV18 to TRBJ2-5, with 8 bases that match TRBD1. J gave up 5 bases and V 3 bases, and 5 bases lay outside the gene matches. The CDR3 runs to 14 residues. Germline V lookup: CDR1 KGHSH, CDR2 LQKENI. CDR3 nucleotide sequence: TGTGCCAGCTCACCTGGGACAGGATGGGAGACCCAGTACTTC. Its translation is CASSPGTGWETQYF.

This rearrangement joins TRBV27 to TRBJ2-1, with 7 bases identical to TRBD2. The trim removed 7 bases at V and 0 bases at J, leaving 3 bases unmatched. The length of the CDR3 is 14 residues. From germline, CDR1 is MNHEY and CDR2 SMNVEV (reference sequence). CDR3 loop: CASNGGSSYNEQFF. The CDR3 bases are TGTGCCAGCAACGGGGGGAGCTCCTACAATGAGCAGTTCTTC.

The rearrangement uses TRBV7-2 and TRBJ2-1; 9 nucleotides align to TRBD2. In germline, CDR1 is SGHTA, CDR2 FQGNSA. CDR3 length: 16 amino acids. V shed 5 bases and J 1 base; nucleotides not matched to a gene: 6. The CDR3 DNA follows: TGTGCCAGCAGCATTAGCGGGAGTGGGTCCTACAATGAGCAGTTCTTC. This sequence encodes CASSISGSGSYNEQFF.

V usage is TRBV12-5 and J usage is TRBJ2-1; 11 bases agree with TRBD2. Germline CDR1 and CDR2: LGHNT and FRNRAP. The CDR3 extends over 15 amino acids. J gave up 6 bases and V 6 bases, and 7 bases lay outside the gene matches. CDR3 DNA sequence: TGTGCTAGTGGAGCCGGGACTAGCGGCTCCAATGAGCAGTTCTTC. Protein product: CASGAGTSGSNEQFF.

V usage is TRBV4-1 and J usage is TRBJ1-3, with 7 bases that match TRBD1. The CDR3 spans 16 residues. Per germline, CDR1 MGHRA and CDR2 YSYEKL. J gave up 0 bases and V 4 bases, and 6 bases lay outside the gene matches. The CDR3 sequence: CASSRGQGGSGNTIYF. The DNA for the CDR3 is TGCGCCAGCAGCCGGGGGCAGGGGGGCTCTGGAAACACCATATATTTT.

Concerning this clone itself: The sample holds other DNA sequences that translate to the same CDR3. This chain links TRBV28 with TRBJ1-3, with TRBD1 as a possible D gene (5 bases). The CDR3 has 13 amino acids. In germline, CDR1 is MDHEN, CDR2 SYDVKM. Trimming took off 4 bases at V and 4 bases at J, with 8 bases between the two ends. The CDR3 sequence is CASSSGQGNTIYF. The CDR3 DNA sequence: TGTGCCAGCAGTTCGGGGCAAGGAAACACCATATATTTT.

V and J are TRBV27 and TRBJ2-2; 9 bases align to TRBD1. The CDR3 has 17 residues. The trim removed 2 bases at V and 1 base at J, leaving 5 bases unmatched. CDR1 MNHEY and CDR2 SMNVEV come from the germline V gene (reference sequence). The CDR3 coding sequence is TGTGCCAGCAGTTTAAATGGGGACAGGGAGAACACCGGGGAGCTGTTTTTT. Translation: CASSLNGDRENTGELFF.

This chain joins TRBV2 and TRBJ2-1; 12 nucleotides line up with TRBD2. This CDR3 is built from 14 residues. Germline CDR1 is SNHLY and CDR2 is FYNNEI. V was pared by 6 bases and J by 4 bases, with 1 base of the junction left unmatched. The CDR3 DNA reads as TGTGCCAGCAGCGGGACTAGCGGGTACAATGAGCAGTTCTTC. Its translation: CASSGTSGYNEQFF.

In its sample, this clone was seen once. The chain links TRBV18 to TRBJ1-3; weak D call: TRBD1 (5 bases). Deletions cut 3 bases from V and 0 bases from J, with 15 bases between. The CDR3 sequence is 17 residues long. Germline V gene data show CDR1 as KGHSH and CDR2 as LQKENI. The CDR3 region is CASSPSNQGFSGNTIYF. The CDR3 DNA reads as TGTGCCAGCTCACCGTCGAACCAGGGCTTCTCTGGAAACACCATATATTTT.

J is TRBJ2-7 and V is TRBV5-1, with a possible D match to TRBD1 (6 bases). Per germline, CDR1 SGHRS and CDR2 YFSETQ. The ends were cut back, 4 bases at V and 2 bases at J, with 19 bases in the middle. CDR3 length: 16 residues. CDR3 nucleotide sequence: TGCGCCAGCAGCCTTACTTCAGGGGTAGGGCCCTACGAGCAGTACTTC. Its translation is CASSLTSGVGPYEQYF.

The chain couples TRBV18 to TRBJ2-3, with D hard to call. Germline lookup yields CDR1 KGHSH and CDR2 LQKENI. V lost 2 bases and J 0 bases, leaving 9 bases between the germline ends. The CDR3 sequence is 15 residues long. The CDR3 bases are TGTGCCAGCTCACCAATGCAGGCTAGCACAGATACGCAGTATTTT. It translates to CASSPMQASTDTQYF.

The V and J genes are TRBV19 and TRBJ2-7; weak D call: TRBD1 (6 bases). This CDR3 region has 15 residues. Germline V gives CDR1 LNHDA, CDR2 SQIVND (reference sequence). V was shortened by 4 bases and J by 3 bases, with 16 bases between the two germline ends. CDR3 DNA sequence: TGTGCCAGTAGTAGGGACACGCGAGTTCTCTACGAGCAGTACTTC. Encoded protein: CASSRDTRVLYEQYF.

The rearrangement links TRBV10-1 to TRBJ2-1; 8 positions match TRBD1. Germline CDR1 WNHNN, CDR2 SYGVQD (reference sequence). The CDR3 extends over 14 amino acids. V lost 3 bases, J lost 3 bases, and 1 base stayed unmatched. The CDR3 loop is CASSEGTGYNEQFF. The CDR3 DNA reads TGCGCCAGCAGTGAAGGGACAGGCTACAATGAGCAGTTCTTC.

This chain joins TRBV12-5 and TRBJ2-7; D tentatively fits TRBD1 or TRBD2 (5 bases each). The CDR3 spans 16 residues. CDR1 is LGHNT, CDR2 FRNRAP, per germline. The V gene lost 0 bases and the J gene lost 0 bases, with 12 bases spanning the gap. The DNA for the CDR3 is TGTGCTAGTGGTTTGGTACTCCGGGACCGCTCCTACGAGCAGTACTTC. Its protein is CASGLVLRDRSYEQYF.

The V call is TRBV14, the J call TRBJ2-3; 9 bases agree with TRBD1. V lost 1 base to trimming and J lost 6 bases; unmatched junction nucleotides: 5. The germline CDR1 and CDR2 sequences are SGHDN and FVKESK. CDR3 length equals 15 residues. CDR3 DNA sequence: TGTGCCAGCAGCCAAGTCGGGACAGGGCGGGATACGCAGTATTTT. Translation: CASSQVGTGRDTQYF.

V and J are TRBV14 and TRBJ2-7; 10 nucleotides match TRBD2. Trimming cost V 3 bases and J 6 bases; bases outside gene matches: 5. Per germline, CDR1 SGHDN and CDR2 FVKESK. The CDR3 is made up of 14 amino acids. This chain's CDR3 is CASSQEEREGEQYF. DNA for the CDR3: TGTGCCAGCAGCCAGGAAGAGCGGGAGGGCGAGCAGTACTTC.

This chain joins TRBV18 and TRBJ2-2; 9 bases line up with TRBD1. The CDR3 loop spans 19 amino acids. The trim removed 2 bases at V and 5 bases at J, leaving 15 bases unmatched. Germline assignment: CDR1 KGHSH and CDR2 LQKENI. This CDR3 reads CASSPLRTGESRKTGELFF. The DNA of the CDR3 is TGTGCCAGCTCACCATTGAGGACAGGGGAATCGAGAAAGACCGGGGAGCTGTTTTTT.

This chain joins TRBV5-1 and TRBJ1-4; weak D call: TRBD1 (5 bases). V lost 6 bases and J 4 bases, leaving 16 bases between the germline ends. The CDR3 contains 15 residues. In germline, CDR1 is SGHRS, CDR2 YFSETQ. This CDR3 is CASMKVGEDNEKLFF. In nucleotides, the CDR3 is TGCGCCAGCATGAAGGTGGGGGAGGATAATGAAAAACTGTTTTTT.

The chain uses TRBV18 and TRBJ1-2; no definite D call. The germline V gene encodes CDR1 KGHSH and CDR2 LQKENI. There are 14 residues in the CDR3. Trimming took 0 bases from V and 1 from J, leaving 6 bases between them. The CDR3 DNA follows: TGTGCCAGCTCACCACCCCAGGATAACTATGGCTACACCTTC. Translation gives CASSPPQDNYGYTF.